The rows below give T cell receptor beta chains drawn from one sample of a study of cytomegalovirus exposure and HLA in healthy donors. Assay used: immunoSEQ multiplex PCR; TCRdb lists only in-frame clones, some missing. The sample yields over 85,000 clones, roughly three quarters seen once. The specimen was PBMCs. The receptors derive from a middle-aged man in good health and CMV-seronegative. CDR3s include the opening cysteine and the closing phenylalanine or tryptophan. The order of the fields is V gene, D gene, J gene, clone size, CDR3 protein, CDR3 DNA. A D gene is named only where the DNA matches it firmly. Only some rows state a clone size, as once, few, many or a class for expanded clones.

TRBV9	NA	TRBJ2-3	NA	CASSAQTGADTQYF	TGTGCCAGCAGCGCTCAAACGGGGGCAGATACGCAGTATTTT
TRBV4-2	NA	TRBJ2-5	NA	CASSPSGVGEQYF	TGTGCCAGCAGCCCCAGTGGGGTCGGGGAGCAGTACTTC
TRBV4-3	TRBD1	TRBJ1-6	NA	CASSQSGQGTSPLHF	TGCGCCAGCAGCCAATCGGGACAGGGAACATCACCCCTCCACTTT
TRBV11-1	TRBD1	TRBJ1-1	few	CASSLVLTGDGSEAFF	TGTGCCAGCAGCTTAGTTCTGACAGGGGACGGTTCAGAAGCTTTCTTT
TRBV5-5	NA	TRBJ2-1	NA	CASSSEKDNEQFF	TGTGCCAGCAGCTCAGAAAAAGACAATGAGCAGTTCTTC
TRBV23-1	NA	TRBJ2-2	NA	CASSQSLGAGTGELFF	TGCGCCAGCAGTCAATCGCTGGGGGCAGGCACCGGGGAGCTGTTTTTT
TRBV12-5	NA	TRBJ2-2	NA	CASGFLAGELFF	TGTGCTAGTGGTTTTCTTGCCGGGGAGCTGTTTTTT
TRBV4-3	TRBD2	TRBJ2-7	NA	CASSHDPITGTSYEQYF	TGCGCCAGCAGCCACGACCCGATCACCGGGACTAGCTACGAGCAGTACTTC
TRBV2	TRBD1	TRBJ2-7	NA	CASSEAKGGDRYEQYF	TGTGCCAGCAGTGAAGCGAAAGGGGGCGACCGCTACGAGCAGTACTTC
TRBV4-1	NA	TRBJ1-6	NA	CASITSRGRRDSPLHF	TGCGCCAGCATCACCAGTCGAGGGCGCCGGGATTCACCCCTCCACTTT
TRBV7-7	TRBD2	TRBJ2-5	NA	CASSPQRLAGVETQYF	TGTGCCAGCAGCCCACAAAGGCTAGCGGGAGTGGAGACCCAGTACTTC
TRBV18	TRBD1	TRBJ2-2	NA	CASSPRTGDGELFF	TGTGCCAGCTCACCAAGGACAGGGGACGGGGAGCTGTTTTTT
TRBV28	NA	TRBJ1-1	NA	CASRVDRNTEAFF	TGTGCCAGCAGGGTTGACAGGAACACTGAAGCTTTCTTT
TRBV6-1	TRBD2	TRBJ2-2	few	CASSDLAGAGELFF	TGTGCCAGCAGTGACCTAGCGGGTGCCGGGGAGCTGTTTTTT
TRBV2	NA	TRBJ2-3	NA	CASSEAGLKQADTQYF	TGTGCCAGCAGTGAAGCGGGCTTAAAGCAGGCAGATACACAGTATTTT
TRBV19	TRBD2	TRBJ2-7	NA	CASSKREDEQYF	TGTGCCAGTAGTAAGCGGGAAGACGAGCAGTACTTC
TRBV6-6	NA	TRBJ2-1	few	CASSSRTSSSYNEQFF	TGTGCCAGCAGTTCCCGGACTTCGAGCTCCTACAATGAGCAGTTCTTC
TRBV7-9	NA	TRBJ1-1	NA	CASSRGGRMGTEAFF	TGTGCCAGCAGCCGAGGTGGCAGAATGGGCACTGAAGCTTTCTTT
TRBV6-6	NA	TRBJ1-2	NA	CASSLDTPYGYTF	TGTGCCAGCAGTCTGGACACCCCTTATGGCTACACCTTC
TRBV6-1	NA	TRBJ2-1	NA	CASSEYSSYNEQFF	TGTGCCAGCAGTGAATACAGCTCCTACAATGAGCAGTTCTTC
TRBV27	NA	TRBJ2-1	few	CASTSLGGLGNEQFF	TGTGCCAGCACCTCCTTAGGGGGATTGGGCAATGAGCAGTTCTTC
TRBV7-9	NA	TRBJ2-3	NA	CSSSLGGPSTDTQYF	TGTTCCAGCAGCTTAGGAGGTCCTAGCACAGATACGCAGTATTTT
TRBV27	NA	TRBJ2-5	NA	CASSFQARETQYF	TGTGCCAGCAGTTTTCAGGCCCGAGAGACCCAGTACTTC
TRBV7-2	TRBD1	TRBJ1-5	NA	CASSLLRGQGAISNQPQHF	TGTGCCAGCAGCCTACTACGCGGACAGGGGGCGATTAGCAATCAGCCCCAGCATTTT
TRBV4-1	TRBD1	TRBJ1-5	NA	CASSQRDSYQPQHF	TGCGCCAGCAGCCAAAGGGACAGCTATCAGCCCCAGCATTTT
TRBV28	NA	TRBJ2-1	NA	CASSSPRSSYNEQFF	TGTGCCAGCAGTTCCCCCCGGAGCTCCTACAATGAGCAGTTCTTC
TRBV7-9	TRBD1	TRBJ1-1	NA	CASTQDRVKNTEAFF	TGTGCCAGCACCCAAGACAGGGTGAAGAACACTGAAGCTTTCTTT
TRBV7-6	TRBD1	TRBJ1-2	NA	CASSGRQGSYGYTF	TGTGCCAGCAGCGGGAGACAGGGTAGCTATGGCTACACCTTC
TRBV7-2	NA	TRBJ1-1	NA	CASSLQGAGTEAFF	TGTGCCAGCAGCCTACAGGGTGCGGGCACTGAAGCTTTCTTT
TRBV7-2	NA	TRBJ2-7	NA	CASSKTGYEQYF	TGTGCCAGCAGCAAGACAGGCTACGAGCAGTACTTC
TRBV6-4	TRBD2	TRBJ2-3	medium-sized	CASSERAGSSPDTQYF	TGTGCCAGCAGTGAGAGAGCGGGGTCTTCTCCAGATACGCAGTATTTT
TRBV10-3	TRBD2	TRBJ2-3	NA	CAISEERGSTDTQYF	TGTGCCATCAGTGAGGAGCGGGGGAGCACAGATACGCAGTATTTT
TRBV6-6	NA	TRBJ2-5	NA	CASSSGGEETQYF	TGTGCCAGCAGTTCTGGGGGCGAGGAGACCCAGTACTTC
TRBV4-2	TRBD1	TRBJ2-2	NA	CASSQVGQEILELFF	TGTGCCAGCAGCCAGGTGGGACAGGAAATTTTGGAGCTGTTTTTT
TRBV27	NA	TRBJ2-7	NA	CASLPAATGLHSYEQYF	TGTGCCAGCCTCCCTGCAGCCACGGGACTCCACTCCTACGAGCAGTACTTC
TRBV4-3	NA	TRBJ1-4	few	CASSQDRGDEKLFF	TGCGCCAGCAGCCAAGACAGGGGCGATGAAAAACTGTTTTTT
TRBV29-1	NA	TRBJ2-6	NA	CSVGGSNVLTF	TGCAGCGTGGGGGGTTCCAACGTCCTGACTTTC
TRBV5-4	TRBD2	TRBJ2-3	NA	CASSPGLAGGDTQYF	TGTGCCAGCAGCCCCGGACTAGCGGGAGGAGATACGCAGTATTTT